Following are 18 T cell receptor beta chains from one sample sequenced in a study of T cell responses to AZD1222 COVID-19 vaccine. Sequenced by immunoSEQ multiplex PCR; TCRdb stores in-frame clones only, minus some. The data contain about 120,000 clones, around 90% of them singletons. The sample was peripheral blood, taken on day 0 of AZD1222 vaccination. The receptor set was obtained from an adult in good health.

This clone appeared once. This chain's CDR3 is CSVAVQASSPLHF. The CDR3 bases are TGCAGCGTTGCGGTACAGGCCTCGTCACCCCTCCACTTT. V is TRBV29-1 and J is TRBJ1-6, with a weak D call TRBD1 (5 bases). The CDR3 consists of 13 residues. V gave up 4 bases and J gave up 10 bases, with 14 bases separating them. Germline CDR1 is SQVTM and CDR2 is ANQGSEA.

The genes are TRBV19 and TRBJ2-4; D perhaps matches TRBD2 (6 bases). Trimming cost V 3 bases and J 0 bases, with 9 bases left between them. This CDR3 comprises 15 residues. Per the germline V gene, CDR1 is LNHDA and CDR2 is SQIVND (reference sequence). CDR3 residues: CASSILAVAKNIQYF. DNA for the CDR3: TGTGCCAGTAGTATTTTAGCGGTAGCCAAAAACATTCAGTACTTC.

The chain employs TRBV30 and TRBJ2-7, with no clear D. Germline V gene data show CDR1 as GTSNPN and CDR2 as SVGIG (reference sequence). The V and J ends lost 0 bases and 3 bases respectively, with 9 bases between them. This CDR3 has 13 amino acids. The CDR3 DNA reads as TGTGCCTGGAGTGTTGGGCAGCTCTACGAGCAGTACTTC. As protein: CAWSVGQLYEQYF.

The chain uses TRBV6-2 or TRBV6-3 and TRBJ2-1; 7 positions agree with TRBD1. The CDR3 is 15 residues long. Trimming cost V 5 bases and J 0 bases; bases outside gene matches: 4. CDR1 and CDR2 from the germline V gene are MNHEY and SVGEGT. The CDR3 sequence is CASSRDRVSYNEQFF. For the CDR3, the DNA is TGTGCCAGCAGTCGCGACAGGGTCTCCTACAATGAGCAGTTCTTC.

This clone was recorded only once. The CDR3 protein is CASSLLDRGSSPLHF. Written as DNA, the CDR3 is TGCGCCAGCAGCTTATTAGACAGGGGTAGCTCACCCCTCCACTTT. The chain employs TRBV5-1 and TRBJ1-6; 8 bases fit TRBD1. CDR3 length: 15 amino acids. Germline V gene data show CDR1 as SGHRS and CDR2 as YFSETQ. Losses at the gene ends were 2 bases for V and 10 bases for J; bases not matched to a gene: 8.

The J gene is TRBJ1-4, the V gene TRBV7-8; 10 nucleotides agree with TRBD1. Trimming took 4 bases from V and 7 from J; bases not matched to a gene: 6. Per germline, CDR1 SGHVS and CDR2 FQNEAQ. The length of the CDR3 is 15 residues. The CDR3 nucleotides are TGTGCCAGCAGCTCAGGACAGGGGGACGTTGAAAAACTGTTTTTT. Encoded protein: CASSSGQGDVEKLFF.

V usage is TRBV27 and J usage is TRBJ1-5, with D unclear. CDR3 length: 14 amino acids. Germline CDR1 and CDR2: MNHEY and SMNVEV (reference sequence). The V gene lost 4 bases and the J gene lost 3 bases, with 10 bases spanning the gap. CDR3 amino acids: CASSSHSSNQPQHF. CDR3 DNA: TGTGCCAGCAGTTCCCACTCATCCAATCAGCCCCAGCATTTT.

The rearrangement links TRBV6-5 to TRBJ1-1; D is perhaps TRBD1 (6 bases). The germline CDR1 and CDR2 sequences are MNHEY and SVGAGI. Trimming removed 5 bases from V and 1 base from J, with 14 bases in between. This CDR3 contains 15 residues. The CDR3 sequence: CASSRASTGNTEAFF. CDR3 in DNA: TGTGCCAGCAGTAGGGCATCGACAGGGAACACTGAAGCTTTCTTT.

The chain uses TRBV5-1 and TRBJ1-2; TRBD1 might be the D (6 bases). Trimming pared 2 bases from V and 5 bases from J, leaving 13 bases between. The CDR3 is 14 amino acids. The germline V gene encodes CDR1 SGHRS and CDR2 YFSETQ. The CDR3: CASSLQGASYGYTF. In DNA, the CDR3 is TGCGCCAGCAGCTTACAGGGTGCATCTTATGGCTACACCTTC.

About this clone itself: The sample carries other DNA sequences with the same CDR3. V and J are TRBV6-2 or TRBV6-3 and TRBJ2-5; D call uncertain. The germline V and J ends were trimmed by 5 bases and 1 base, with 2 bases remaining between them. CDR3 length: 11 residues. Germline V gene sequence: CDR1 MNHEY, CDR2 SVGEGT. In nucleotides, the CDR3 is TGTGCCAGCAGTCCCCAAGAGACCCAGTACTTC. Its protein is CASSPQETQYF.

The chain couples TRBV6-5 to TRBJ1-1; D is ambiguous. The germline V and J ends were trimmed by 6 bases and 5 bases, with 7 bases remaining between them. The germline V gene has CDR1 MNHEY and CDR2 SVGAGI. This CDR3 has 11 amino acids. The CDR3 bases are TGTGCCAGCAGCAAACTAACTGAAGCTTTCTTT. Translation gives CASSKLTEAFF.

The V gene is TRBV27, the J gene TRBJ2-3, with 9 nucleotides matching TRBD1. This CDR3 spans 16 amino acids. Germline V gives CDR1 MNHEY, CDR2 SMNVEV (reference sequence). V was clipped by 1 base and J by 2 bases; unmatched bases: 4. CDR3 amino acids: CASSLFGTGNTDTQYF. CDR3 DNA: TGTGCCAGCAGTTTATTTGGGACAGGGAACACAGATACGCAGTATTTT.

The chain combines TRBV3-1 (or the pseudogene TRBV3-2) with TRBJ2-7; D remains unclear. Germline CDR1 and CDR2: LGHDT and YNNKEL (reference sequence). The CDR3 is 14 residues long. Trimming took off 1 base at V and 2 bases at J, with 9 bases between the two ends. The CDR3 region has the DNA TGTGCCAGCAGCCAAGGGCACTCTACCTACGAGCAGTACTTC. This codes for CASSQGHSTYEQYF.

The V call is TRBV7-8, the J call TRBJ1-2; D is undetermined. Deletions cut 5 bases from V and 7 bases from J, with 14 bases between. The CDR3 is 13 residues long. Germline CDR1 and CDR2: SGHVS and FQNEAQ. The CDR3 sequence is CASSLDERAGYTF. The DNA of the CDR3 is TGTGCCAGCAGCCTTGATGAGAGGGCTGGCTACACCTTC.

In this sample, this clone turned up a few times. This rearrangement joins TRBV3-1 (or the pseudogene TRBV3-2) to TRBJ1-6; TRBD1 might be the D (6 bases). CDR1 and CDR2 (germline): LGHDT, YNNKEL (reference sequence). With 4 bases removed from V and 8 bases from J, the gap between germline ends came to 12 bases. The CDR3 consists of 14 residues. The CDR3, as DNA: TGTGCCAGCAGCCGAAATGCAGGGGATTCACCCCTCCACTTT. It translates to CASSRNAGDSPLHF.

The rearrangement links TRBV5-1 to TRBJ2-1; maybe TRBD2 (5 bases). CDR3 size: 12 residues. With 4 bases removed from V and 10 bases from J, the gap between germline ends came to 12 bases. The germline V gene has CDR1 SGHRS and CDR2 YFSETQ. CDR3 protein: CASSLFTGEQFF. The CDR3 DNA sequence: TGCGCCAGCAGCCTGTTTACGGGGGAGCAGTTCTTC.

The chain recombines TRBV7-3 with TRBJ2-5; D is unresolved. CDR1 and CDR2 (germline): SGHTA, FQGTGA. The V end lost 4 bases, the J end lost 7 bases, and 13 bases lay between the germline ends. This CDR3 comprises 13 residues. CDR3 sequence: CASSWSLSGTQYF. For the CDR3, the DNA is TGTGCCAGCAGCTGGAGTTTGAGTGGGACCCAGTACTTC.

This rearrangement joins TRBV5-1 to TRBJ1-4; no firm D call. The CDR3 loop spans 16 amino acids. V gave up 3 bases and J gave up 8 bases, with 20 bases separating them. The germline gives CDR1 SGHRS, CDR2 YFSETQ. The CDR3 bases are TGCGCCAGCAGCTCCGGAGCGAGGGAATACGACGAAAAACTGTTTTTT. Encoded protein: CASSSGAREYDEKLFF.